What follows is one TCR beta chain and its context. Its antigen is currently not known. Base qualities are missing; no much larger clone stands one base away. One collaborating source in Seattle enrolled patients while the patients were actively infected and followed the patients over time throughout the course of disease. Each collaborating institution followed its own protocols to collect whole blood in K2EDTA tubes. Collaborator samples were shipped for TCRbeta analysis as frozen whole blood, isolated PBMCs, or DNA extracted from either sample type. TCRbeta CDR3 regions were amplified from genomic DNA by means of the immunoSEQ Assay, a bias-controlled multiplex PCR. Per the source publication's procedure: Nucleated cell counts per sample were estimated from amplification of reference gene primers within the assay. To quantify the absolute abundance of each unique TCRbeta CDR3 rearrangement, sequence reads were collapsed and filtered. For each sample, productive Simpson clonality was calculated as the square root of Simpson's diversity index across productive rearrangements. Held by TCRdb, this immuneACCESS table contains in-frame sequences only and omits some clones. Under half of the omission traces to an unresolved V gene where checked; the cause of the rest is unknown. That table supplies the V and J calls and clone size; D and trimming were determined from the DNA. In all, the sample holds about 410,000 clones, and 89% of those were seen once. Around 1.5% of the sample lies in the top ten.

This sample was included in a study of blood T cell repertoires in COVID-19 (dated by TCRdb to about 2020). Notes on the research overall: The collaborator samples originated in the United States, Italy and Spain and spanned the acute and convalescent phases of COVID-19. The material from the prospective study consisted of cDNA or gDNA derived from T cells, B-cell-depleted T cells, or PBMCs. Deeply sampled blood TCRbeta repertoires from subjects exposed to, actively infected with, or recovered from COVID-19 were included in the dataset. The repertoires were made available in a free public database intended to serve as a resource for research on the immune response to SARS-CoV-2. The samples were drawn from the first 160 participants of the ongoing ImmuneRACE study and from about 1,200 subjects provided by 6 global collaborators. The sample metadata nearly always contained a de-identified subject ID, COVID-19 status, age in years and sex. Where available, HLA class I and class II types were taken from metadata supplied by the sample provider and were not determined by assay-based typing.

The CDR1 and CDR2 encoded by the germline V gene (reference sequence) are LNHDA and SQIVND. Taken from cysteine to phenylalanine, the CDR3 has 15 residues. The CDR3 DNA has 45 bases and is translated from base 1. The germline V end is reduced by 9 bases and the J end by 2 bases; junction bases left unmatched: 8. The study at large found these results: Clinical and demographic metadata were provided uncurated, with the amount varying by source and participant.

Recombination joined TRBV19 with TRBJ2-7, with TRBD2 identical over 12 junction bases. This receptor was obtained from a middle-aged woman with COVID-19, enrolled during active disease. Sequencing was performed on peripheral blood. The CDR3 region has the sequence CASRTASGRAYEQYF. The nucleotides read TGTGCCAGCCGAACGGCTAGCGGGAGGGCCTACGAGCAGTACTTC.